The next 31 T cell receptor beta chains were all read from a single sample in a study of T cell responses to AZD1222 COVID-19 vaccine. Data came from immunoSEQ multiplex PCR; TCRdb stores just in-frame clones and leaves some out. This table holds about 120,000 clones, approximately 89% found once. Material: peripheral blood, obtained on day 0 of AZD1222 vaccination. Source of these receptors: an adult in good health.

Written as DNA, the CDR3 is TGTGCCAGCAGCCAAGCCTCCAATGAGCAGTTCTTC. Translating it yields CASSQASNEQFF. V is TRBV3-1 (or the pseudogene TRBV3-2) and J is TRBJ2-1; D is uncertain. Germline V gene lookup returns CDR1 LGHDT and CDR2 YNNKEL (reference sequence). The CDR3 contains 12 residues. V lost 1 base, J lost 6 bases, and 4 bases lay in between.

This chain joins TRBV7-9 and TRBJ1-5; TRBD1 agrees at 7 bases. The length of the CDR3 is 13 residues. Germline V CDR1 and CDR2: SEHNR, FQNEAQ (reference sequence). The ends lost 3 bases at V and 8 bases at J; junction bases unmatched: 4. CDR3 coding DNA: TGTGCCAGCAGCTTCACAGGGGCCGAGCCCCAGCATTTT. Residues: CASSFTGAEPQHF.

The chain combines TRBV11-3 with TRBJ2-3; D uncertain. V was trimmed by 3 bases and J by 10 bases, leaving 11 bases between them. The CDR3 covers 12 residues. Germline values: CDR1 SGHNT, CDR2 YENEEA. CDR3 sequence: CASSLIGSAQYF. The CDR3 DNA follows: TGTGCCAGCAGCTTGATAGGTTCTGCGCAGTATTTT.

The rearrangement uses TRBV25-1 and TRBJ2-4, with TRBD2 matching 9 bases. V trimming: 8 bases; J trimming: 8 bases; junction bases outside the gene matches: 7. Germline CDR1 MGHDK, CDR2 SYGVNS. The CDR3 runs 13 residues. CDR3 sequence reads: CASGVAGGDIQYF. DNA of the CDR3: TGTGCCAGCGGAGTGGCGGGAGGGGACATTCAGTACTTC.

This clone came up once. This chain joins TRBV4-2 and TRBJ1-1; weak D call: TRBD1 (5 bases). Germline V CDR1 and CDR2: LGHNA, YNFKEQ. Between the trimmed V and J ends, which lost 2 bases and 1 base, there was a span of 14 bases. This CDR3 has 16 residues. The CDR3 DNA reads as TGTGCCAGCAGCCAACCCCCAACAGGAGCGAACACTGAAGCTTTCTTT. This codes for CASSQPPTGANTEAFF.

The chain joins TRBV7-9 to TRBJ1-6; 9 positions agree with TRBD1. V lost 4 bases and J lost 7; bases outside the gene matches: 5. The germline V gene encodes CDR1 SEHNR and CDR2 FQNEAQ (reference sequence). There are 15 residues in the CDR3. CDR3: CASSSGDRVNSPLHF. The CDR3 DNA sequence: TGTGCCAGCAGCTCCGGGGACAGGGTGAATTCACCCCTCCACTTT.

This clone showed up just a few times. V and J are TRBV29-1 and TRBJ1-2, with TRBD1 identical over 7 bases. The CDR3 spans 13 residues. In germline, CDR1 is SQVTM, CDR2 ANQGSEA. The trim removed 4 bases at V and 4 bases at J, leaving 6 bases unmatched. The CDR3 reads CSVVAGGAYGYTF. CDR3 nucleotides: TGCAGCGTTGTTGCAGGGGGGGCCTATGGCTACACCTTC.

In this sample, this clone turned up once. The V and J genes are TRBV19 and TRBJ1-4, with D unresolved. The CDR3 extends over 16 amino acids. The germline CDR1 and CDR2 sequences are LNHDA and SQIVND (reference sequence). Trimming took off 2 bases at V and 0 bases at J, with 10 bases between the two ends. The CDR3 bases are TGTGCCAGTAGTATATGGCAGAAACCAACTAATGAAAAACTGTTTTTT. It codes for CASSIWQKPTNEKLFF.

In nucleotides, the CDR3 is TGTGCCAGCAGTCCCGGGACAGGGGCGTATCAGCCCCAGCATTTT. This sequence encodes CASSPGTGAYQPQHF. The chain links TRBV28 to TRBJ1-5; the match to TRBD1 covers 10 bases. Germline CDR1 and CDR2: MDHEN and SYDVKM. The CDR3 has 15 amino acids. V lost 5 bases, J lost 5 bases, and 6 bases stayed unmatched.

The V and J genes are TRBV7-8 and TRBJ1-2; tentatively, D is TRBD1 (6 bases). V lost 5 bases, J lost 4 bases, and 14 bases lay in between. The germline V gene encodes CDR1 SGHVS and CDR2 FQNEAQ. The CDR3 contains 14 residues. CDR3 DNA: TGTGCCAGCAGCCGAGACAGGACGAGCTATGGCTACACCTTC. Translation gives CASSRDRTSYGYTF.

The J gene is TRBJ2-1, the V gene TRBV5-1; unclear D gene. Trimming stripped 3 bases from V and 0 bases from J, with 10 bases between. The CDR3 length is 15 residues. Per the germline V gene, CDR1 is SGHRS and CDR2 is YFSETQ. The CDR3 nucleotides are TGCGCCAGCAGCTCCGTGTGGGGCTCCTACAATGAGCAGTTCTTC. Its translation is CASSSVWGSYNEQFF.

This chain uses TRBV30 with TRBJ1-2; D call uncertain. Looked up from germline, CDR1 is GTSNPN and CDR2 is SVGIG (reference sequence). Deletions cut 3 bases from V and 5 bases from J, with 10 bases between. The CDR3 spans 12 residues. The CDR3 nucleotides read TGTGCCTGGAGCCTCAGTGTGTATGGCTACACCTTC. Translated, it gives CAWSLSVYGYTF.

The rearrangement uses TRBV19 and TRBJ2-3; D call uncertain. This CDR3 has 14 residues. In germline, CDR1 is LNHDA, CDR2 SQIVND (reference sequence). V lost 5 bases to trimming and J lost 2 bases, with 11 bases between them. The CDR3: CASSDVKPTDTQYF. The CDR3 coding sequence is TGTGCCAGTAGTGATGTGAAACCCACAGATACGCAGTATTTT. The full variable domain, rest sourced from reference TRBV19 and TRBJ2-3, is DGGITQSPKYLFRKEGQNVTLSCEQNLNHDAMYWYRQDPGQGLRLIYYSQIVNDFQKGDIAEGYSVSREKKESFPLTVTSAQKNPTAFYLCASSDVKPTDTQYFGPGTRLTVL.

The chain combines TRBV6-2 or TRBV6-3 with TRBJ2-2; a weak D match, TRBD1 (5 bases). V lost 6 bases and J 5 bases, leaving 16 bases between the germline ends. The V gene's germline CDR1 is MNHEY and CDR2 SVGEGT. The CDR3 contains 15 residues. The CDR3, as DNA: TGTGCCAGCAGCTCTCAGGGTCTTATAACCGGGGAGCTGTTTTTT. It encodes CASSSQGLITGELFF.

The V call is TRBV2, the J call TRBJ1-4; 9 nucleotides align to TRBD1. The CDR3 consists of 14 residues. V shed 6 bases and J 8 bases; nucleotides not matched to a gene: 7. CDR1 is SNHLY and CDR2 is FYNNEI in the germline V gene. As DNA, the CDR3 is TGTGCCAGCAGGACCGGGACAGGGTACGAAAAACTGTTTTTT. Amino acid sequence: CASRTGTGYEKLFF.

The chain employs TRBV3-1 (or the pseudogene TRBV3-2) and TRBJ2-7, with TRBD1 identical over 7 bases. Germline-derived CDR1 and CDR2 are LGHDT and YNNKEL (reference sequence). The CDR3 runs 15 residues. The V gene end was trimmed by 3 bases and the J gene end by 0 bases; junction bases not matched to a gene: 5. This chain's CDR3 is CASSQGQRTSYEQYF. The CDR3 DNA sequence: TGTGCCAGCAGCCAGGGACAGCGGACCTCCTACGAGCAGTACTTC.

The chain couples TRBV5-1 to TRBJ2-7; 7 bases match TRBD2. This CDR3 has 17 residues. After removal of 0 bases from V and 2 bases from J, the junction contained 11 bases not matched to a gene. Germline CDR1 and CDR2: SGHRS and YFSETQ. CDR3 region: CASSLGIRGVDPYEQYF. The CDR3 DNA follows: TGCGCCAGCAGCTTGGGGATTCGGGGGGTCGATCCCTACGAGCAGTACTTC.

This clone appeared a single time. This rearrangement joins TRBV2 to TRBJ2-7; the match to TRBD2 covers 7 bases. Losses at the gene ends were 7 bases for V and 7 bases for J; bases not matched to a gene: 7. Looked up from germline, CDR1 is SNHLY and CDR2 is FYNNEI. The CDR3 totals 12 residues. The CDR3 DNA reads TGTGCCAGCAAAAAGGCGGGGGAGGAGCAGTACTTC. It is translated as CASKKAGEEQYF. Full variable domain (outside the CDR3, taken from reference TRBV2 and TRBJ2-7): EPEVTQTPSHQVTQMGQEVILRCVPISNHLYFYWYRQILGQKVEFLVSFYNNEISEKSEIFDDQFSVERPDGSNFTLKIRSTKLEDSAMYFCASKKAGEEQYFGPGTRLTVT.

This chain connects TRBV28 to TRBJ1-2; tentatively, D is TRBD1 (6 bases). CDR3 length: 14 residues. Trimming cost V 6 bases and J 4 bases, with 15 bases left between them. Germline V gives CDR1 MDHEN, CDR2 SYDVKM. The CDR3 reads CASSRGSTSYGYTF. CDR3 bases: TGTGCCAGCAGCAGGGGCAGTACGAGCTATGGCTACACCTTC.

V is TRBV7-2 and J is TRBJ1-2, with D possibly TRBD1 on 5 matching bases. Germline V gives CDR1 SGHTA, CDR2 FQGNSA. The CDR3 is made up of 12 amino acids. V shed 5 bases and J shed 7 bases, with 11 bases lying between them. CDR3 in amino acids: CASSVQGSGYTF. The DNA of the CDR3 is TGTGCCAGCAGCGTTCAGGGTAGTGGCTACACCTTC.

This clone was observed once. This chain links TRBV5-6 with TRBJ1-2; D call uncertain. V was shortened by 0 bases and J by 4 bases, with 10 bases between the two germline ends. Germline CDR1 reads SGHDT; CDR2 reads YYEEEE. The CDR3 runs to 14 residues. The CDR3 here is CASSLDGSLYGYTF. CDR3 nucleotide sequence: TGTGCCAGCAGCTTGGATGGCAGCCTCTATGGCTACACCTTC. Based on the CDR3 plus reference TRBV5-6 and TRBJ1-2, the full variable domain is DAGVTQSPTHLIKTRGQQVTLRCSPKSGHDTVSWYQQALGQGPQFIFQYYEEEERQRGNFPDRFSGHQFPNYSSELNVNALLLGDSALYLCASSLDGSLYGYTFGSGTRLTVV.

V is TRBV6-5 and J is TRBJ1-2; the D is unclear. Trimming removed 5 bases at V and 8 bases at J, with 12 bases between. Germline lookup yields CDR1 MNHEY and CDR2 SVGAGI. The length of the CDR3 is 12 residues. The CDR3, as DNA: TGTGCCAGCAGTCCAGGTCGGGTGGGCTACACCTTC. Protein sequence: CASSPGRVGYTF.

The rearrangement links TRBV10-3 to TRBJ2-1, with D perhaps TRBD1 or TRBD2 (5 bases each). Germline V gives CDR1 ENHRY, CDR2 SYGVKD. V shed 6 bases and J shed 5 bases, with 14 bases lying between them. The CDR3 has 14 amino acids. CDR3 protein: CAISAGTVDNEQFF. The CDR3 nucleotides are TGTGCCATCAGCGCCGGGACCGTTGACAATGAGCAGTTCTTC.

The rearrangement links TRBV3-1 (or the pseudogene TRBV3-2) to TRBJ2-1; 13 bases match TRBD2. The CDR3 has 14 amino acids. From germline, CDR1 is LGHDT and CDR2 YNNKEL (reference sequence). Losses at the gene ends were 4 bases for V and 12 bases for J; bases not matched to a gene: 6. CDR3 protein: CASSPGLAGALQFF. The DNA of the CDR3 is TGTGCCAGCAGCCCAGGACTAGCGGGGGCCCTGCAGTTCTTC.

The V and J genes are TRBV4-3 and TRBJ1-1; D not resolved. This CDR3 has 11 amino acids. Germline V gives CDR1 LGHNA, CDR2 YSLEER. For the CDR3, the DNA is TGCGCAAGCCGCGGGTACACTGAAGCTTTCTTT. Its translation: CASRGYTEAFF.

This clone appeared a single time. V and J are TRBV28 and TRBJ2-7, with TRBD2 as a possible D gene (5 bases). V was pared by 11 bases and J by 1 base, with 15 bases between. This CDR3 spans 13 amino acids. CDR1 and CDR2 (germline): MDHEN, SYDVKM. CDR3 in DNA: TGTGCCGGAGGATCTCACAGATCCTACGAGCAGTACTTC. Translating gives CAGGSHRSYEQYF.

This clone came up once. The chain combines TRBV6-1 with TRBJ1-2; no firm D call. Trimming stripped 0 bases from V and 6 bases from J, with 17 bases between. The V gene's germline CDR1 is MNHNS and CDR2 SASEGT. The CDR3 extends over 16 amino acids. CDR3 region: CASSEAWTGSRDGYTF. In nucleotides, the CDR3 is TGTGCCAGCAGTGAAGCGTGGACCGGGTCCCGGGATGGCTACACCTTC.

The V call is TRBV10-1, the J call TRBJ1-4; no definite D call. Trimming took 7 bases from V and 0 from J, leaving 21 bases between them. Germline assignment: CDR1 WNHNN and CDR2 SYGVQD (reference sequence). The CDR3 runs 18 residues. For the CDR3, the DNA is TGCGCCAGCATTTCTCCCCCCCCCAGGACTGCAACTAATGAAAAACTGTTTTTT. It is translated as CASISPPPRTATNEKLFF.

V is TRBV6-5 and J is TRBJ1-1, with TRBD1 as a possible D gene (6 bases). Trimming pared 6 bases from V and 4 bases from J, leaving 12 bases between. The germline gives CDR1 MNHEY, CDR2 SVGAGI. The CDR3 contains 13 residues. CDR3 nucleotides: TGTGCCAGCAGCCCACAGGGTTCCACTGAAGCTTTCTTT. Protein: CASSPQGSTEAFF.

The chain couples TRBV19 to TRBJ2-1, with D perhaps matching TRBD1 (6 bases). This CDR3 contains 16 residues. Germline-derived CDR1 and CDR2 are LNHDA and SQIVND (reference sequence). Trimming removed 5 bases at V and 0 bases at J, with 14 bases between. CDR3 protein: CASSFGGGRSYNEQFF. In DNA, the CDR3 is TGTGCCAGTAGTTTTGGGGGCGGTCGCTCCTACAATGAGCAGTTCTTC.

Here the CDR3 reads CASSQRQGEDTEAFF. CDR3 nucleotides: TGTGCCAGCAGCCAAAGACAGGGAGAGGACACTGAAGCTTTCTTT. The chain recombines TRBV7-9 with TRBJ1-1; 7 nucleotides align to TRBD1. The CDR3 covers 15 residues. Trimming removed 5 bases from V and 3 bases from J; junction bases left unmatched: 9. Germline V gene data show CDR1 as SEHNR and CDR2 as FQNEAQ (reference sequence).